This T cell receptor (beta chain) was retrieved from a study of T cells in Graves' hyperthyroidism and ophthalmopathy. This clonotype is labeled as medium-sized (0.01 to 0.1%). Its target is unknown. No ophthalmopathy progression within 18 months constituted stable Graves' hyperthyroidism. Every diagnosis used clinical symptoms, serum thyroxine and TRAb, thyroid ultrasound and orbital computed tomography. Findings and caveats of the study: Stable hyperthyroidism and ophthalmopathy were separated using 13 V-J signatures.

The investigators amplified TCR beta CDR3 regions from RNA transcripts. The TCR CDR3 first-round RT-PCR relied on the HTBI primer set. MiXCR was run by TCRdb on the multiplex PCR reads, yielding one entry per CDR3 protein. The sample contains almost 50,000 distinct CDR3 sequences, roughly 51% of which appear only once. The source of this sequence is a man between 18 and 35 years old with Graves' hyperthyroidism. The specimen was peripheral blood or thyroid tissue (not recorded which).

The CDR3 DNA is TGTGCCAGCAGTGAGGACTACGAGCAGTACTTC. Amino acids: CASSEDYEQYF. The chain uses TRBV25-1 and TRBJ2-7; D not resolved. This CDR3 comprises 11 residues. V lost 3 bases to trimming and J lost 3 bases, with 3 bases between them. Germline V CDR1 and CDR2: MGHDK, SYGVNS.